This T cell receptor beta chain derives from a study of T cells in Graves' hyperthyroidism and ophthalmopathy. Study information: Peripheral blood draws took place at initial diagnosis, ahead of any treatment.

RNA transcripts gave rise to amplified TCR beta CDR3 regions. During a first-round RT-PCR of the TCR CDR3, the HTBI primer set was used. TCRdb redid the calling of the multiplex PCR reads with MiXCR, one entry per CDR3 protein. The sample has some 300,000 distinct CDR3 sequences, around 13% seen once. Graves' hyperthyroidism without ophthalmopathy progression within 18 months was termed stable. Diagnosis of hyperthyroidism was new in patients aged 18 to 65, and its duration was under 2 months. Thyroid ultrasound and orbital computed tomography, with clinical symptoms and serum thyroxine and TRAb, informed diagnoses. This clonotype has a count of ten or more. Germline CDR1 and CDR2: SEHNR and FQNEAQ (reference sequence). CDR3 length: 11 residues. Trimming took off 3 bases at V and 7 bases at J, with 7 bases between the two ends.

The specimen was blood. This receptor was taken from a woman aged 40 to 55 with Graves' hyperthyroidism. The gene calls are TRBV7-9 and TRBJ2-7, with D unclear. The DNA for the CDR3 is TGTGCCAGCAGCTTGAACATTGAGCAGTACTTC. It translates to CASSLNIEQYF.